This TCR beta chain was observed in a study of T-cell memory formation after mild COVID-19. Whole-study context: The two donors had largely donor-specific TCR clusters.

MiXCR, run by TCRdb on the 5' RACE reads, gives a single entry per CDR3 protein. Among about 84,000 distinct CDR3 sequences listed, more than 11% were seen once. The study's findings and limits: The second-wave clones peaking on day 37 were not confirmed as SARS-CoV-2-specific.

There are many counts of this clonotype. The target antigen is unknown. V lost 11 bases and J 4 bases, leaving 14 bases between the germline ends. The CDR3 is 12 amino acids. Per germline, CDR1 LNHDA and CDR2 SQIVND (reference sequence). The clonotype originates from an adult woman who had mild COVID-19 (a few samples of this study predate the infection). Cell type and time point are not known. The material sequenced was PBMCs or a T cell subset sorted from them (not recorded which). The genes are TRBV19 and TRBJ1-1; D is possibly TRBD1 (5 bases). CDR3 nucleotides: TGTGCCTGCGCCAGGGCATCCACTGAAGCTTTCTTT. Protein sequence: CACARASTEAFF. Supplemented by reference TRBV19 and TRBJ1-1, the full variable domain reads DGGITQSPKYLFRKEGQNVTLSCEQNLNHDAMYWYRQDPGQGLRLIYYSQIVNDFQKGDIAEGYSVSREKKESFPLTVTSAQKNPTAFYLCACARASTEAFFGQGTRLTVV.